Shown below are 27 T cell receptor beta chains from a single sample sequenced in a study of T-cell memory formation after mild COVID-19. A single record per CDR3 protein comes from TCRdb applying MiXCR to the 5' RACE reads. The sample lists about 500,000 distinct CDR3 sequences, roughly 20% occurring once. Source material: PBMCs or a T cell subset sorted from them (not recorded which). The receptors come from an adult woman who had mild COVID-19 (a few samples of this study predate the infection). Cell type and time point are not known.

In the case of this clonotype: The junction and the germline gene differ at one end; a read error may be behind it. V is TRBV6-2 or TRBV6-3 and J is TRBJ2-1, with 11 bases that match TRBD1. This CDR3 has 13 amino acids. Germline assignment: CDR1 MNHEY and CDR2 SVGEGT. CDR3 region: CASRTGGYDEQFF. DNA of the CDR3: TGTGCCAGCCGGACAGGGGGCTACGATGAGCAGTTCTTC.

This sequence joins TRBV7-3 and TRBJ2-5; D assignment may be TRBD1 or TRBD2 (5 bases each). The CDR3 loop spans 16 amino acids. The germline V and J ends were trimmed by 1 base and 5 bases, with 17 bases remaining between them. Germline V gene data show CDR1 as SGHTA and CDR2 as FQGTGA. The CDR3: CASSLRGSTKRETQYF. CDR3 sequence (DNA): TGTGCCAGCAGCTTAAGGGGGAGTACCAAGCGGGAGACCCAGTACTTC.

The sample holds a few counts of this clonotype. For the CDR3, the DNA is TGTGCCAGCGACTCATGGACAGGGGGTAATCAGCCCCAGCATTTT. This gives the protein CASDSWTGGNQPQHF. The chain combines TRBV2 with TRBJ1-5; 10 bases fit TRBD1. The CDR3 contains 15 residues. Germline V gives CDR1 SNHLY, CDR2 FYNNEI. V lost 8 bases, J lost 4 bases, and 8 bases stayed unmatched.

The sample holds many counts of this clonotype. This sequence joins TRBV5-1 and TRBJ2-5, with TRBD1 identical over 7 bases. The CDR3 has 14 residues. The germline gives CDR1 SGHRS, CDR2 YFSETQ. Germline trimming cut 4 bases from V and 3 bases from J; bases unmatched to any gene: 6. CDR3 nucleotides: TGCGCCAGCAGCCTCGGGACAGCCAAAGAGACCCAGTACTTC. This translates into CASSLGTAKETQYF.

The gene calls are TRBV7-8 and TRBJ1-4; D unclear. V was pared by 3 bases and J by 0 bases, with 11 bases between. This CDR3 has 16 amino acids. CDR1 is SGHVS, CDR2 FQNEAQ, per germline. The chain's CDR3 is CASSFYRFATNEKLFF. CDR3 sequence (DNA): TGTGCCAGCAGCTTTTACCGTTTTGCAACTAATGAAAAACTGTTTTTT.

In this sample, this clonotype turned up a few times. This chain connects TRBV5-5 to TRBJ2-1; D remains ambiguous. There are 13 residues in the CDR3. Trimming removed 5 bases from V and 4 bases from J, with 10 bases in between. The germline gives CDR1 SGHKS, CDR2 YYEKEE (reference sequence). In DNA, the CDR3 is TGTGCCAGCAGACCGACATATTACAATGAGCAGTTCTTC. Translating it yields CASRPTYYNEQFF.

V gene TRBV5-6 combines with J gene TRBJ2-1; no definite D call. The ends were cut back, 4 bases at V and 0 bases at J, with 14 bases in the middle. There are 16 residues in the CDR3. Germline V gene lookup returns CDR1 SGHDT and CDR2 YYEEEE. CDR3 DNA: TGTGCCAGCAGCCCTTTCAGTCGGGTCTCCTACAATGAGCAGTTCTTC. This translates into CASSPFSRVSYNEQFF.

This rearrangement joins TRBV3-1 to TRBJ1-2, with a tentative D call TRBD1 (5 bases). V dropped 0 bases and J dropped 7 bases, with 12 bases sitting between them. Per the germline V gene, CDR1 is LGHDT and CDR2 is YNNKEL (reference sequence). The CDR3 sequence is 14 residues long. The CDR3 spells CASSQDLGVGGYTF. CDR3 DNA: TGTGCCAGCAGCCAAGATCTGGGGGTAGGTGGCTACACCTTC. The full variable domain, with the rest looked up from reference TRBV3-1 and TRBJ1-2, is DTAVSQTPKYLVTQMGNDKSIKCEQNLGHDTMYWYKQDSKKFLKIMFSYNNKELIINETVPNRFSPKSPDKAHLNLHINSLELGDSAVYFCASSQDLGVGGYTFGSGTRLTVV.

On this clonotype itself: A much more abundant neighbour one base away suggests this may be a read error. The chain is built from TRBV7-9 and TRBJ2-3; 7 bases are a match to TRBD1. Losses at the gene ends were 5 bases for V and 2 bases for J; bases not matched to a gene: 4. This CDR3 is built from 14 residues. Germline V gives CDR1 SEHNR, CDR2 FQNEAQ (reference sequence). The CDR3 coding sequence is TGTGCCAGCAGCCCACAGGGGTACACAGATACGCAGTATTTT. Its protein is CASSPQGYTDTQYF.

This clonotype was counted a few times. The gene calls are TRBV12-3 or TRBV12-4 and TRBJ2-7; tentative D call: TRBD2 (6 bases). This CDR3 is built from 15 residues. Trimming shortened V by 5 bases and J by 2 bases, and 16 bases separated the two germline ends. CDR3 protein: CASSNPTRGTYEQYF. In DNA, the CDR3 is TGTGCCAGCAGTAATCCCACACGGGGGACCTACGAGCAGTACTTC.

This clonotype turned up a few times. The chain carries TRBV7-9 and TRBJ2-7; 9 positions agree with TRBD1. Germline lookup yields CDR1 SEHNR and CDR2 FQNEAQ (reference sequence). J was trimmed by 8 bases and V by 5 bases; bases with no gene match: 10. The CDR3 is made up of 14 amino acids. For the CDR3, the DNA is TGTGCCAGCAGCCCCCCGGGACAGGGAACAAAGCAGTACTTC. Translation gives CASSPPGQGTKQYF. The whole variable domain, filled in from reference TRBV7-9 and TRBJ2-7, reads DTGVSQNPRHKITKRGQNVTFRCDPISEHNRLYWYRQTLGQGPEFLTYFQNEAQLEKSRLLSDRFSAERPKGSFSTLEIQRTEQGDSAMYLCASSPPGQGTKQYFGPGTRLTVT.

This clonotype was seen at least ten times. The chain joins TRBV12-3 or TRBV12-4 to TRBJ2-1; D unresolved. CDR3 size: 13 residues. Trimming left V 4 bases short and J 7 bases short, with 11 bases between. The CDR3 nucleotides read TGTGCCAGCAGTTCCGGCCTTCCGAATGAGCAGTTCTTC. This translates into CASSSGLPNEQFF.

This clonotype was detected only a few times. The rearrangement links TRBV24-1 to TRBJ2-1; the D is unclear. With 9 bases removed from V and 9 bases from J, the gap between germline ends came to 17 bases. This CDR3 is 13 amino acids long. The germline CDR1 and CDR2 sequences are KGHDR and SFDVKD. In DNA, the CDR3 is TGTGCCACCGGTATAGGCGTGGTCGCTGAGCAGTTCTTC. Protein product: CATGIGVVAEQFF.

The gene calls are TRBV19 and TRBJ2-2; D perhaps matches TRBD2 (7 bases). Germline V gene data show CDR1 as LNHDA and CDR2 as SQIVND (reference sequence). V was trimmed by 5 bases and J by 9 bases, leaving 22 bases between them. The CDR3 is 16 residues long. CDR3 DNA sequence: TGTGCCAGTAGTCCCAACGGGGGGCAACACCGGAGGGAGCTGTTTTTT. Encoded protein: CASSPNGGQHRRELFF.

This clonotype has more than one count but fewer than ten. Sequence at one end of the junction differs from germline and may be a read error. The rearrangement uses TRBV7-8 and TRBJ2-6, with 9 bases that match TRBD1. The germline V gene encodes CDR1 SGHVS and CDR2 FQNEAQ. There are 15 residues in the CDR3. CDR3 region: CMGDRVLAGANVLTF. As DNA, the CDR3 is TGCATGGGGGACAGGGTGCTGGCTGGGGCCAACGTCCTGACTTTC.

The chain joins TRBV5-1 to TRBJ1-4, with 8 bases lining up with TRBD1. Germline values: CDR1 SGHRS, CDR2 YFSETQ. Trimming cost V 7 bases and J 7 bases; bases outside gene matches: 6. This CDR3 region has 13 residues. The CDR3 DNA is TGCGCCAGCCGGACAGGGACCACTGAAAAACTGTTTTTT. It encodes CASRTGTTEKLFF.

In this sample, this clonotype turned up a few times. V gene TRBV7-6 combines with J gene TRBJ2-7; no definite D call. Trimming left V 1 base short and J 3 bases short, with 7 bases between. CDR1 is SGHVS, CDR2 FNYEAQ, per germline. This CDR3 has 13 residues. CDR3 coding DNA: TGTGCCAGCAGCTTAGTGAAAGACTACGAGCAGTACTTC. Its protein is CASSLVKDYEQYF.

This clonotype showed up just a few times. In nucleotides, the CDR3 is TGTGCCAGCAGAGCGGGAGGGCGGTACGAGCAGTACTTC. Translated, it gives CASRAGGRYEQYF. The chain recombines TRBV6-2 or TRBV6-3 with TRBJ2-7, with TRBD2 matching over 10 bases. After removal of 6 bases from V and 4 bases from J, the junction contained 3 bases not matched to a gene. The CDR3 is 13 amino acids. Germline V gene sequence: CDR1 MNHEY, CDR2 SVGEGT.

V usage is TRBV5-6 and J usage is TRBJ2-7; a possible D gene is TRBD1 (6 bases). CDR3 length: 15 residues. V gave up 0 bases and J gave up 5 bases, with 15 bases separating them. Germline CDR1 is SGHDT and CDR2 is YYEEEE. CDR3 region: CASSLVGRGPHEQYF. CDR3 coding DNA: TGTGCCAGCAGCTTGGTTGGCAGGGGCCCCCACGAGCAGTACTTC. Combining the CDR3 with reference TRBV5-6 and TRBJ2-7 gives the whole variable domain DAGVTQSPTHLIKTRGQQVTLRCSPKSGHDTVSWYQQALGQGPQFIFQYYEEEERQRGNFPDRFSGHQFPNYSSELNVNALLLGDSALYLCASSLVGRGPHEQYFGPGTRLTVT.

V is TRBV25-1 and J is TRBJ2-7; TRBD1 matches at 12 bases. J was trimmed by 4 bases and V by 2 bases; bases with no gene match: 3. The germline V gene encodes CDR1 MGHDK and CDR2 SYGVNS. The CDR3 totals 15 residues. Here the CDR3 DNA reads TGTGCCAGCAGTGAACCGGGACAGGGGGCGTACGAGCAGTACTTC. Encoded protein: CASSEPGQGAYEQYF.

This clonotype showed up just a few times. The gene calls are TRBV6-2 or TRBV6-3 and TRBJ2-7, with TRBD2 as a possible D gene (6 bases). The germline CDR1 and CDR2 sequences are MNHEY and SVGEGT. CDR3 length: 14 residues. V was clipped by 9 bases and J by 2 bases, with 17 bases between them. This CDR3 reads CASLALASAYEQYF. The DNA for the CDR3 is TGTGCCAGTTTGGCGCTAGCGAGTGCCTACGAGCAGTACTTC.

The V call is TRBV10-3, the J call TRBJ1-1; 8 positions match TRBD1. V was pared by 7 bases and J by 2 bases, with 3 bases of the junction left unmatched. CDR1 and CDR2 (germline): ENHRY, SYGVKD. CDR3 length equals 13 residues. CDR3 DNA: TGTGCCATCACAGGACAGGGTAACACTGAAGCTTTCTTT. Protein: CAITGQGNTEAFF.

The table lists this clonotype with a few counts. V and J are TRBV9 and TRBJ2-2; TRBD1 agrees at 9 bases. The J segment lost 3 bases and the V segment lost 5 bases, leaving 11 bases of the junction unmatched. CDR1 and CDR2 from the germline V gene are SGDLS and YYNGEE. There are 17 residues in the CDR3. The CDR3 DNA follows: TGTGCCAGCAGTGTACATAGGACAGGGGACGACACCGGGGAGCTGTTTTTT. This encodes CASSVHRTGDDTGELFF.

This chain links TRBV19 with TRBJ2-1, with TRBD2 identical over 8 bases. Per germline, CDR1 LNHDA and CDR2 SQIVND (reference sequence). After removal of 7 bases from V and 7 bases from J, the junction contained 15 bases not matched to a gene. CDR3 length equals 16 residues. This CDR3 reads CASTPLPGLGTNEQFF. CDR3 DNA sequence: TGTGCCAGTACACCATTACCGGGACTAGGGACGAATGAGCAGTTCTTC.

This clonotype has a handful of counts. V and J are TRBV20-1 and TRBJ2-5; 9 bases agree with TRBD1. Germline-derived CDR1 and CDR2 are DFQATT and SNEGSKA (reference sequence). This CDR3 has 14 amino acids. The ends lost 6 bases at V and 4 bases at J; junction bases unmatched: 9. Here the CDR3 DNA reads TGCAGTGCCAACCGCCCGGGACAGGGAGAGACCCAGTACTTC. Residues: CSANRPGQGETQYF.

The chain carries TRBV6-2 or TRBV6-3 and TRBJ1-2, with 8 bases fitting TRBD1. Trimming took 6 bases from V and 7 from J; bases not matched to a gene: 7. This CDR3 spans 13 amino acids. CDR1 is MNHEY, CDR2 SVGEGT, per germline. The CDR3 is CASRTDRASGYTF. The CDR3 DNA follows: TGTGCCAGCAGAACGGACAGGGCGAGTGGCTACACCTTC.

This clonotype was seen only a few times. This chain connects TRBV24-1 to TRBJ2-3; D not certain. The CDR3 sequence is 14 residues long. Deletions cut 0 bases from V and 0 bases from J, with 3 bases between. Germline CDR1 and CDR2: KGHDR and SFDVKD. The DNA of the CDR3 is TGTGCCACCAGTGATTTGCCCAGCACAGATACGCAGTATTTT. It yields the protein CATSDLPSTDTQYF.